Listed below are T cell receptor beta chains from one sample, sequenced in a study of blood T cells in healthy people across ages. MiXCR, run by TCRdb on the 5' RACE reads, gives a single entry per CDR3 protein. The sample records over 600,000 distinct CDR3 sequences, about 47% being singletons. Sequenced material: blood. The origin of the receptors is a man older than 75 in good health. Both conserved end residues are part of each CDR3. A D gene is named only where the DNA matches it firmly. The size of a clone is reported for some rows only, either as once, few or many, or as a class for expanded clones.

>TRBJ2-5|TRBV7-9|NA|NA
TGTGCCAGCATTGGAGGTGGAGAGACCCAGTACTTC
CASIGGGETQYF
>TRBJ2-2|TRBV10-3|NA|NA
TGTGCCATCAGTGGTCGGGGGGAGCTGTTTTTT
CAISGRGELFF
>TRBJ2-5|TRBV6-5|few|NA
TGTGCCAGCAGCCGCCCAGGGCAGGGCGGAGAGACCCAGTACTTC
CASSRPGQGGETQYF
>TRBJ2-6|TRBV28|many|NA
TGTGCCAGCAGTCCCCCCGTCTCTGGGGCCAACGTCCTGACTTTC
CASSPPVSGANVLTF
>TRBJ2-1|TRBV15|NA|NA
TGTGCCACCAGCAGAGATCACGGAAGCTCCTACAATGAGCAGTTCTTC
CATSRDHGSSYNEQFF
>TRBJ1-1|TRBV29-1|few|NA
TGCAGCGTGGCACTGGGGGTGGGCACTGAAGCTTTCTTT
CSVALGVGTEAFF
>TRBJ2-6|TRBV21-1|few|NA
TGTGCCAGCAGCACTGACAGTAAAACTCCCAACTGTGGGGCCAACGTCCTGACTTTC
CASSTDSKTPNCGANVLTF
>TRBJ2-1|TRBV7-3|NA|TRBD2
TGTGCCAGCAGCGCCGGACTAGCGGGGGTCGGGAATGAGCAGTTCTTC
CASSAGLAGVGNEQFF
>TRBJ2-5|TRBV29-1|NA|NA
TGCAGCGTTGAAGTGGCGGAGGGGACCCAGTACTTC
CSVEVAEGTQYF
>TRBJ2-5|TRBV6-6|NA|NA
TGTGCCAGCAGCCCCCTCGGTTATAGGGGGGCCGAGACCCAGTACTTC
CASSPLGYRGAETQYF
>TRBJ2-1|TRBV15|NA|NA
TGTGCCACCAGCCCGACACGGGTGGCCTACAATGAGCAGTTCTTC
CATSPTRVAYNEQFF
>TRBJ2-3|TRBV28|few|NA
TGTGCCAGTTCACAGGGAACCACAGATACGCAGTATTTT
CASSQGTTDTQYF